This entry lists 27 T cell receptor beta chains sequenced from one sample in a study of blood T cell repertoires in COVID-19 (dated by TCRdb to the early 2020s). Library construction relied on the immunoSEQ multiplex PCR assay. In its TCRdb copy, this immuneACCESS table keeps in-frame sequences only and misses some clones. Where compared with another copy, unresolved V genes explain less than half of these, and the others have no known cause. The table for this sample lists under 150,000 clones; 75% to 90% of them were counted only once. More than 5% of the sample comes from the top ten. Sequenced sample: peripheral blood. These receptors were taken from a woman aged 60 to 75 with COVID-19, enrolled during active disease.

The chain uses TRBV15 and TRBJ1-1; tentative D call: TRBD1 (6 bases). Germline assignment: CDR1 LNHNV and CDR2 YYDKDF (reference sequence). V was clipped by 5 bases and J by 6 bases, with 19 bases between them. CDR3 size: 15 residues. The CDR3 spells CATSPTGFGASEAFF. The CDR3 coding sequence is TGTGCCACCAGCCCCACAGGGTTTGGGGCCTCTGAAGCTTTCTTT. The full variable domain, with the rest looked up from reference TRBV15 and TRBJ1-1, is DAMVIQNPRYQVTQFGKPVTLSCSQTLNHNVMYWYQQKSSQAPKLLFHYYDKDFNNEADTPDNFQSRRPNTSFCFLDIRSPGLGDTAMYLCATSPTGFGASEAFFGQGTRLTVV.

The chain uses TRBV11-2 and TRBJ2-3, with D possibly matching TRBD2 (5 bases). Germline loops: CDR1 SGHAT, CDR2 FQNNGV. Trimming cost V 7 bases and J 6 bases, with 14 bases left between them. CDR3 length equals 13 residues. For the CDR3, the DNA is TGTGCCAGCACCGGGATTCCTTGGGATACGCAGTATTTT. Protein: CASTGIPWDTQYF.

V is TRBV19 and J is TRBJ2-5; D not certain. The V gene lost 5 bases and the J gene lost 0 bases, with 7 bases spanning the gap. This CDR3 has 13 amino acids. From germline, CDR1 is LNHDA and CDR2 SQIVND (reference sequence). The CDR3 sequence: CASSPFHQETQYF. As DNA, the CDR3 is TGTGCCAGTAGTCCCTTCCACCAAGAGACCCAGTACTTC.

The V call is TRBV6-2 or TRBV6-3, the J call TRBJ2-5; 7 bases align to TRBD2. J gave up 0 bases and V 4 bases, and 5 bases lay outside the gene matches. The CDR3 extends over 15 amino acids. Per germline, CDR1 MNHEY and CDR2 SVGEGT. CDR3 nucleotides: TGTGCCAGCAGTTCCGGGACTAACCACCAAGAGACCCAGTACTTC. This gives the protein CASSSGTNHQETQYF.

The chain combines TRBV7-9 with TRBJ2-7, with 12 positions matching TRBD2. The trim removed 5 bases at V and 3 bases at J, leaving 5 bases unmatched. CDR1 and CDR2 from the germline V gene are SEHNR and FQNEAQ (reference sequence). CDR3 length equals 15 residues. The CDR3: CASSPRLAGVYEQYF. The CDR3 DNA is TGTGCCAGCAGCCCTAGACTAGCGGGGGTCTACGAGCAGTACTTC.

In DNA form, the CDR3 reads TGTGCCAGCAGAGAGACAGGGAGAGACGAGCAGTACTTC. Its translation is CASRETGRDEQYF. The chain links TRBV6-5 to TRBJ2-7; TRBD1 agrees at 7 bases. CDR1 is MNHEY and CDR2 is SVGAGI in the germline V gene. The J segment lost 5 bases and the V segment lost 6 bases, leaving 7 bases of the junction unmatched. CDR3 length equals 13 residues.

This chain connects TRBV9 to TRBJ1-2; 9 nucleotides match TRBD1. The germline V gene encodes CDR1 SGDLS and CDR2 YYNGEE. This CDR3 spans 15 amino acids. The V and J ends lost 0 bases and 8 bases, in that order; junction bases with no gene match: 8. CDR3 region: CASSVVDRGQRGYTF. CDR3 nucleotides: TGTGCCAGCAGCGTAGTGGACAGGGGACAACGGGGCTACACCTTC.

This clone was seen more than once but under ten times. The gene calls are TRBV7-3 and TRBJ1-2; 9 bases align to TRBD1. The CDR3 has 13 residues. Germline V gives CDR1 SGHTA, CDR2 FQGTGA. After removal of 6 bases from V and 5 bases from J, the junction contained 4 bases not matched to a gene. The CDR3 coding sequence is TGTGCCAGCAGTCGGGACAGGGATTATGGCTACACCTTC. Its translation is CASSRDRDYGYTF.

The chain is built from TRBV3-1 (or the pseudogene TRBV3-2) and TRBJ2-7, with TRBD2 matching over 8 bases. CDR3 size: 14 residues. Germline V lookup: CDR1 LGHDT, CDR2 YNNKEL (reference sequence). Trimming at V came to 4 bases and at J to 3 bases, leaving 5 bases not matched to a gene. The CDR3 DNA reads TGTGCCAGCAGCCCAGCCGGGGGGGACTACGAGCAGTACTTC. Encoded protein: CASSPAGGDYEQYF.

The CDR3 bases are TGTGCCAGCAGTAGCCCTCCAAAGCCCCAGCATTTT. This translates into CASSSPPKPQHF. The chain joins TRBV28 to TRBJ1-5; the D is unclear. V shed 5 bases and J shed 8 bases, with 10 bases lying between them. Germline CDR1 MDHEN, CDR2 SYDVKM. The CDR3 totals 12 residues. Full variable domain (outside the CDR3, taken from reference TRBV28 and TRBJ1-5): DVKVTQSSRYLVKRTGEKVFLECVQDMDHENMFWYRQDPGLGLRLIYFSYDVKMKEKGDIPEGYSVSREKKERFSLILESASTNQTSMYLCASSSPPKPQHFGDGTRLSIL.

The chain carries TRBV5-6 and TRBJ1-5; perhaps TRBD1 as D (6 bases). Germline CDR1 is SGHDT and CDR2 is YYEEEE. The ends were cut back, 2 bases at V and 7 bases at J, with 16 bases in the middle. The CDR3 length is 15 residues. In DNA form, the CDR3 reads TGTGCCAGCAGCTTCCTCGGGGGGGCGGGGCAGCCCCAGCATTTT. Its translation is CASSFLGGAGQPQHF.

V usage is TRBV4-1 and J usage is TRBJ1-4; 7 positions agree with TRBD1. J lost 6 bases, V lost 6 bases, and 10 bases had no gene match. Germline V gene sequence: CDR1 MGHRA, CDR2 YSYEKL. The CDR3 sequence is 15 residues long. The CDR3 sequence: CASSNPDRVYEKLFF. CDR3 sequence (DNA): TGCGCCAGCAGTAATCCTGACAGGGTATATGAAAAACTGTTTTTT.

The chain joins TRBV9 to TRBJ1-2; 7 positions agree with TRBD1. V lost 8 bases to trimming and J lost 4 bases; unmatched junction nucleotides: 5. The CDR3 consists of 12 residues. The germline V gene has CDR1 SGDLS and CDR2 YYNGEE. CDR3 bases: TGTGCCAGTACACAGGGGTTCTATGGCTACACCTTC. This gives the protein CASTQGFYGYTF.

Here the CDR3 DNA reads TGTGCCACCAGTCCCGGGTTTGGCTACACCTTC. It encodes CATSPGFGYTF. The rearrangement joins TRBV24-1 to TRBJ1-2; D unclear. Trimming stripped 6 bases from V and 7 bases from J, with 8 bases between. CDR1 KGHDR and CDR2 SFDVKD come from the germline V gene. The CDR3 loop spans 11 amino acids.

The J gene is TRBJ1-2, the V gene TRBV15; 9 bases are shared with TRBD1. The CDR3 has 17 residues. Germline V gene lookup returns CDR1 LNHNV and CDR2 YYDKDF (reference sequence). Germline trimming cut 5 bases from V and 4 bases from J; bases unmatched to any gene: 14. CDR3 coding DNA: TGTGCCACCAGCGATCGGACAGGGGCCCCCCTAGGCTATGGCTACACCTTC. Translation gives CATSDRTGAPLGYGYTF.

CDR3 loop: CASSVDRGINQPQHF. The CDR3 DNA sequence: TGTGCCAGCAGCGTAGACAGGGGAATTAATCAGCCCCAGCATTTT. V is TRBV9 and J is TRBJ1-5, with TRBD1 matching over 7 bases. This CDR3 is 15 amino acids long. Trimming cost V 0 bases and J 4 bases; bases outside gene matches: 4. From germline, CDR1 is SGDLS and CDR2 YYNGEE.

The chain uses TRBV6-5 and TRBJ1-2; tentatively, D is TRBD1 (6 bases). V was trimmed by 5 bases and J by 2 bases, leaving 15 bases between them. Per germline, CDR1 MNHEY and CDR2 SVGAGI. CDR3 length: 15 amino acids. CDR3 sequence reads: CASSRSGVTNYGYTF. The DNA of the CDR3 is TGTGCCAGCAGTCGTTCAGGGGTCACAAACTATGGCTACACCTTC.

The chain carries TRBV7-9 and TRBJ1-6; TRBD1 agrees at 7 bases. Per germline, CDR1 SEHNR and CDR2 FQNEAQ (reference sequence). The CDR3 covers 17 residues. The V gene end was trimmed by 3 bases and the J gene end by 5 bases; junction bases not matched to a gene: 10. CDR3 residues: CASSFASRGRDNSPLHF. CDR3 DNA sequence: TGTGCCAGCAGCTTCGCTAGTAGGGGGCGCGATAATTCACCCCTCCACTTT.

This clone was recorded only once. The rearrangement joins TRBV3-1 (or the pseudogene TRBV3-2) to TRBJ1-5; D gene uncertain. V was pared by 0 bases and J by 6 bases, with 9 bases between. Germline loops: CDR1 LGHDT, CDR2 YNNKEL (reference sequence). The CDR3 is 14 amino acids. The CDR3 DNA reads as TGTGCCAGCAGCCAAGATCTGGCAGTTCAGCCCCAGCATTTT. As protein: CASSQDLAVQPQHF.

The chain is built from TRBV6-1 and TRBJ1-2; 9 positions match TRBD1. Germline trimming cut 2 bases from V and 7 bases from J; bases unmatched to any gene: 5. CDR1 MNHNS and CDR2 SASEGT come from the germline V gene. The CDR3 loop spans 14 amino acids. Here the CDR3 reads CASSETGTGSGYTF. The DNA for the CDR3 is TGTGCCAGCAGTGAAACCGGGACAGGGAGTGGCTACACCTTC.

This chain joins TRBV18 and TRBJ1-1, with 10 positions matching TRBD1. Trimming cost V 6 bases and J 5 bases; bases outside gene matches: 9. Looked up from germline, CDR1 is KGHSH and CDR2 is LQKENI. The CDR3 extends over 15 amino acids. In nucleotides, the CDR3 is TGTGCCAGCTCGGGGACAGGGGAGGGATTGACTGAAGCTTTCTTT. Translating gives CASSGTGEGLTEAFF. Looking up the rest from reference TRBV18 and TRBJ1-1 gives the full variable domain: NAGVMQNPRHLVRRRGQEARLRCSPMKGHSHVYWYRQLPEEGLKFMVYLQKENIIDESGMPKERFSAEFPKEGPSILRIQQVVRGDSAAYFCASSGTGEGLTEAFFGQGTRLTVV.

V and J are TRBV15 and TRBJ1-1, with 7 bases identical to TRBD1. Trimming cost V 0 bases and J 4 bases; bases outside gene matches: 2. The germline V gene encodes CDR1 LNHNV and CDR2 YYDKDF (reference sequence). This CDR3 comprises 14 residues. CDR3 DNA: TGTGCCACCAGCAGAGATCGGGACAGCACTGAAGCTTTCTTT. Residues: CATSRDRDSTEAFF.

CDR3 in amino acids: CASMRGAMNTEAFF. The CDR3 coding sequence is TGTGCCAGCATGCGGGGGGCTATGAACACTGAAGCTTTCTTT. The chain combines TRBV27 with TRBJ1-1; TRBD1 might be the D (6 bases). CDR1 MNHEY and CDR2 SMNVEV come from the germline V gene (reference sequence). The length of the CDR3 is 14 residues. The ends were cut back, 7 bases at V and 0 bases at J, with 12 bases in the middle.

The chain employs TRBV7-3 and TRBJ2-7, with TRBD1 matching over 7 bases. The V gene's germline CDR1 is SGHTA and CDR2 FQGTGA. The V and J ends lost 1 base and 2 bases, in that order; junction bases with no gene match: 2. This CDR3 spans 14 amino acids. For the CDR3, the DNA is TGTGCCAGCAGCTTAATGACAGGGACCTACGAGCAGTACTTC. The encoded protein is CASSLMTGTYEQYF.

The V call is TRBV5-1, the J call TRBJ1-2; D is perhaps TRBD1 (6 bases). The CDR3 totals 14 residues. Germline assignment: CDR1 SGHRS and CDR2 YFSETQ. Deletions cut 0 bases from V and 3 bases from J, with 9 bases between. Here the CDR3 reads CASSLGGLDYGYTF. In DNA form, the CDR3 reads TGCGCCAGCAGCTTGGGGGGGCTAGACTATGGCTACACCTTC. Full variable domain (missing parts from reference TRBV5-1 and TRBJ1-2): KAGVTQTPRYLIKTRGQQVTLSCSPISGHRSVSWYQQTPGQGLQFLFEYFSETQRNKGNFPGRFSGRQFSNSRSEMNVSTLELGDSALYLCASSLGGLDYGYTFGSGTRLTVV.

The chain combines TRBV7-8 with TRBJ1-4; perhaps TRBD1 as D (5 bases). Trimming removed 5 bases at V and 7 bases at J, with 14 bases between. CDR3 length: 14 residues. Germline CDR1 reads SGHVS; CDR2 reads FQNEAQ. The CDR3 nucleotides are TGTGCCAGCAGCGCCCGGGGGGGTGGTGAAAAACTGTTTTTT. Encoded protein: CASSARGGGEKLFF.

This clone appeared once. The CDR3 nucleotides are TGTGCCAGCTCACCACCAAGCCAGGGGGATTACTATGGCTACACCTTC. Its protein is CASSPPSQGDYYGYTF. This chain links TRBV18 with TRBJ1-2, with 7 nucleotides matching TRBD1. V lost 0 bases to trimming and J lost 3 bases; unmatched junction nucleotides: 7. Germline assignment: CDR1 KGHSH and CDR2 LQKENI. The CDR3 extends over 16 amino acids.